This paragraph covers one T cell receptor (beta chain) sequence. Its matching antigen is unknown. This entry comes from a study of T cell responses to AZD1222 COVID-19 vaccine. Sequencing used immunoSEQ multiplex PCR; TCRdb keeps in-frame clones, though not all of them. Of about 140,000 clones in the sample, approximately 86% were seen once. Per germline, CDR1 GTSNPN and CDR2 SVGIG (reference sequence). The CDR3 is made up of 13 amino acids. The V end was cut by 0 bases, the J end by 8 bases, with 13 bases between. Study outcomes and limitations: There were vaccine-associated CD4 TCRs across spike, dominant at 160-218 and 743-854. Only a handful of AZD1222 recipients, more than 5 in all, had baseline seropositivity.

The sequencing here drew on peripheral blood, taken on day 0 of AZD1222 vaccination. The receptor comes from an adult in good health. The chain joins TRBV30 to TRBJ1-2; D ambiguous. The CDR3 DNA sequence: TGTGCCTGGAGTGTCCCCGGAAGAGGAGGCTACACCTTC. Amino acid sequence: CAWSVPGRGGYTF.